Each of the 28 T cell receptor beta chains below was sequenced from the same sample in a study of blood T cell repertoires in COVID-19. Assay used: immunoSEQ multiplex PCR; TCRdb lists only in-frame clones, some missing. Among approximately 110,000 clones, around 80% were seen once, and the ten largest hold approximately 22%. The sequenced sample consisted of peripheral blood. These receptors were taken from a man aged 65 to 85 with active or convalescent COVID-19.

The sample holds one count of this clone. This chain joins TRBV6-5 and TRBJ2-3; 10 nucleotides line up with TRBD2. V shed 6 bases and J 3 bases; nucleotides not matched to a gene: 6. Germline-derived CDR1 and CDR2 are MNHEY and SVGAGI. This CDR3 is 15 amino acids long. Here the CDR3 DNA reads TGTGCCAGCAGGTTTAGCGGGGGGCCTACAGATACGCAGTATTTT. As protein: CASRFSGGPTDTQYF.

CDR3 nucleotides: TGCGCCAGCAGCTTAGCGATAACAGGGGACCCTTACCACAATGAGCAGTTCTTC. Protein: CASSLAITGDPYHNEQFF. V is TRBV5-1 and J is TRBJ2-1; 7 bases match TRBD1. Trimming cost V 2 bases and J 5 bases; bases outside gene matches: 16. The germline V gene has CDR1 SGHRS and CDR2 YFSETQ. The CDR3 extends over 18 amino acids.

This sequence joins TRBV11-2 and TRBJ2-7, with D tentatively TRBD1 (5 bases). V was cut by 2 bases and J by 0 bases, with 8 bases left in between. This CDR3 has 14 amino acids. The germline gives CDR1 SGHAT, CDR2 FQNNGV. The DNA of the CDR3 is TGTGCCAGCAGCTTACAGGGCAGCTCCTACGAGCAGTACTTC. Translating it yields CASSLQGSSYEQYF.

The rearrangement links TRBV5-1 to TRBJ1-2; D possibly corresponds to TRBD1 (6 bases). This CDR3 has 16 residues. Germline assignment: CDR1 SGHRS and CDR2 YFSETQ. Trimming removed 4 bases from V and 0 bases from J, with 16 bases in between. This CDR3 is CASSLPLQGSNYGYTF. CDR3 nucleotide sequence: TGCGCCAGCAGCCTCCCGTTACAGGGTTCTAACTATGGCTACACCTTC.

This clone was seen just once. The chain combines TRBV6-2 or TRBV6-3 with TRBJ1-1, with 7 bases fitting TRBD1. With V trimmed by 2 bases and J by 5 bases, 2 bases remained unmatched. This CDR3 comprises 13 residues. The germline gives CDR1 MNHEY, CDR2 SVGEGT. The CDR3 protein is CASSYDRDTEAFF. In DNA form, the CDR3 reads TGTGCCAGCAGTTACGACAGGGATACTGAAGCTTTCTTT.

This chain joins TRBV10-3 and TRBJ2-7; TRBD1 aligns across 7 bases. The CDR3 is made up of 13 amino acids. With V trimmed by 7 bases and J by 5 bases, 8 bases remained unmatched. Germline V lookup: CDR1 ENHRY, CDR2 SYGVKD. The CDR3: CAITETGYNEQYF. CDR3 sequence (DNA): TGTGCCATCACCGAGACAGGGTACAACGAGCAGTACTTC.

In its sample, this clone was seen a few times. This sequence joins TRBV5-6 and TRBJ2-3; 9 positions match TRBD1. Germline loops: CDR1 SGHDT, CDR2 YYEEEE. The junction had 5 bases not matched to a gene; V was cut back by 3 bases and J by 3 bases. This CDR3 spans 15 amino acids. CDR3: CASSYGQGWTDTQYF. DNA for the CDR3: TGTGCCAGCAGCTATGGACAGGGGTGGACAGATACGCAGTATTTT. The full variable domain, in which reference TRBV5-6 and TRBJ2-3 provide the parts outside the CDR3, is DAGVTQSPTHLIKTRGQQVTLRCSPKSGHDTVSWYQQALGQGPQFIFQYYEEEERQRGNFPDRFSGHQFPNYSSELNVNALLLGDSALYLCASSYGQGWTDTQYFGPGTRLTVL.

This clone was counted a few times. The chain recombines TRBV5-6 with TRBJ2-5; TRBD2 agrees at 10 bases. CDR3 length equals 15 residues. V shed 3 bases, J shed 7 bases, and the junction held 9 bases outside the gene matches. Germline CDR1 is SGHDT and CDR2 is YYEEEE. The CDR3 DNA reads TGTGCCAGCAGCTCCTGGACTAGCGGACAGGGGACCCAGTACTTC. This encodes CASSSWTSGQGTQYF.

The chain links TRBV5-1 to TRBJ1-1, with TRBD1 identical over 11 bases. This CDR3 region has 14 residues. With V trimmed by 4 bases and J by 4 bases, 3 bases remained unmatched. Germline V CDR1 and CDR2: SGHRS, YFSETQ. CDR3 DNA: TGCGCCAGCAGCGGACAGGGGGCGAGCACTGAAGCTTTCTTT. Protein: CASSGQGASTEAFF.

The genes are TRBV5-1 and TRBJ2-1; 10 bases fit TRBD1. CDR3 length: 15 amino acids. With V trimmed by 6 bases and J by 0 bases, 3 bases remained unmatched. CDR1 and CDR2 (germline): SGHRS, YFSETQ. CDR3 sequence reads: CASTGTGDSYNEQFF. The CDR3 DNA is TGCGCCAGCACAGGGACAGGGGACTCCTACAATGAGCAGTTCTTC.

This chain joins TRBV10-3 and TRBJ1-4; 9 bases are a match to TRBD1. Trimming cost V 10 bases and J 0 bases; bases outside gene matches: 3. This CDR3 spans 14 amino acids. Per the germline V gene, CDR1 is ENHRY and CDR2 is SYGVKD. This CDR3 is CATRTGATNEKLFF. CDR3 in DNA: TGTGCCACCCGGACAGGGGCAACTAATGAAAAACTGTTTTTT.

The chain employs TRBV5-6 and TRBJ2-7, with D perhaps TRBD1 (5 bases). V was shortened by 5 bases and J by 3 bases, with 6 bases between the two germline ends. The CDR3 runs 11 residues. Per the germline V gene, CDR1 is SGHDT and CDR2 is YYEEEE. CDR3 sequence (DNA): TGTGCCAGCAGTCAGGGCTACGAGCAGTACTTC. Its protein product is CASSQGYEQYF.

The rearrangement uses TRBV19 and TRBJ1-2; the match to TRBD1 covers 9 bases. This CDR3 comprises 17 residues. V lost 5 bases to trimming and J lost 2 bases; unmatched junction nucleotides: 12. Germline CDR1 is LNHDA and CDR2 is SQIVND (reference sequence). CDR3 nucleotides: TGTGCCAGTAGTTCAGGACAGGGGAGATTGAAGAACTATGGCTACACCTTC. It specifies CASSSGQGRLKNYGYTF.

This rearrangement joins TRBV11-3 to TRBJ2-1; 7 bases are a match to TRBD2. CDR3 length: 16 amino acids. The V gene's germline CDR1 is SGHNT and CDR2 YENEEA. Unmatched junction bases numbered 4, after V lost 0 bases and J lost 2 bases. The CDR3 is CASSLDAGVTYNEQFF. The CDR3 nucleotides read TGTGCCAGCAGCTTAGACGCGGGGGTGACCTACAATGAGCAGTTCTTC.

This clone has a handful of counts. The chain carries TRBV10-3 and TRBJ2-7, with a weak D call TRBD2 (6 bases). In germline, CDR1 is ENHRY, CDR2 SYGVKD. The CDR3 is made up of 15 amino acids. V gave up 0 bases and J gave up 0 bases, with 9 bases separating them. The CDR3 spells CAISESLANSYEQYF. CDR3 nucleotide sequence: TGTGCCATCAGTGAGTCCCTAGCGAACTCCTACGAGCAGTACTTC.

The V call is TRBV5-1, the J call TRBJ1-4, with D maybe TRBD1 (6 bases). CDR3 length: 14 amino acids. The germline CDR1 and CDR2 sequences are SGHRS and YFSETQ. Trimming stripped 1 base from V and 4 bases from J, with 8 bases between. For the CDR3, the DNA is TGCGCCAGCAGCTTGCAGGGGAATAATGAAAAACTGTTTTTT. It yields the protein CASSLQGNNEKLFF.

In nucleotides, the CDR3 is TGTGCCAGCAGCTTGGGGCGGGAACAGCAGTACTTC. This gives the protein CASSLGREQQYF. This chain links TRBV11-2 with TRBJ2-7, with D perhaps matching TRBD2 (6 bases). CDR3 length: 12 amino acids. The ends were cut back, 3 bases at V and 8 bases at J, with 11 bases in the middle. Germline assignment: CDR1 SGHAT and CDR2 FQNNGV.

The chain carries TRBV9 and TRBJ2-7; D is unclear. This CDR3 comprises 14 residues. The V and J ends lost 0 bases and 2 bases respectively, with 9 bases between them. CDR1 SGDLS and CDR2 YYNGEE come from the germline V gene. As DNA, the CDR3 is TGTGCCAGCAGCGTAGAAGGAGAAGCCTACGAGCAGTACTTC. This translates into CASSVEGEAYEQYF.

The V and J genes are TRBV4-2 and TRBJ2-5, with D tentatively TRBD2 (6 bases). V was pared by 7 bases and J by 5 bases, with 20 bases between. Per the germline V gene, CDR1 is LGHNA and CDR2 is YNFKEQ. This CDR3 contains 15 residues. This chain's CDR3 is CASKPKLASGETQYF. CDR3 bases: TGTGCCAGCAAACCGAAACTAGCTTCAGGGGAGACCCAGTACTTC.

Of note for this clone: One end of the junction is discordant with germline, which a read error may explain. The sample holds other DNA sequences that translate to the same CDR3. V gene TRBV28 combines with J gene TRBJ2-7, with TRBD2 matching 7 bases. Germline assignment: CDR1 MDHEN and CDR2 SYDVKM. This CDR3 region has 14 residues. CDR3 in DNA: TGCGCCAGCAGTTTATGGGAGGGACTAAACGAGCAGTACTTC. This sequence encodes CASSLWEGLNEQYF.

The V gene is TRBV5-6, the J gene TRBJ1-4; D gene uncertain. The CDR3 has 13 residues. Germline V gene data show CDR1 as SGHDT and CDR2 as YYEEEE. Trimming left V 2 bases short and J 13 bases short, with 15 bases between. CDR3 sequence: CASSLTGPQRLFF. The CDR3 region has the DNA TGTGCCAGCAGCTTAACCGGTCCCCAAAGACTGTTTTTT.

This clone was seen at least ten times. The rearrangement uses TRBV27 and TRBJ1-6; possibly TRBD1 for D (6 bases). With 3 bases removed from V and 13 bases from J, the gap between germline ends came to 16 bases. CDR1 is MNHEY and CDR2 is SMNVEV in the germline V gene (reference sequence). CDR3 length: 14 amino acids. The CDR3 region is CASSLAGNRGPLHF. The CDR3 DNA follows: TGTGCCAGCAGTTTGGCAGGGAATAGGGGGCCCCTCCACTTT.

This clone was counted between two and nine times. The chain carries TRBV7-9 and TRBJ2-2; 8 nucleotides align to TRBD2. The CDR3 totals 13 residues. From germline, CDR1 is SEHNR and CDR2 FQNEAQ (reference sequence). V dropped 5 bases and J dropped 8; count of bases not matched to a gene: 4. The CDR3 DNA sequence: TGTGCCAGCAGCATTAGCGGGATGGGGGAGCTGTTTTTT. It codes for CASSISGMGELFF.

The sample holds one count of this clone. This chain connects TRBV2 to TRBJ2-1; D perhaps matches TRBD2 (6 bases). This CDR3 region has 14 residues. Germline CDR1 reads SNHLY; CDR2 reads FYNNEI. V lost 4 bases to trimming and J lost 6 bases, with 13 bases between them. CDR3 amino acids: CASSGRTKGNEQFF. CDR3 coding DNA: TGTGCCAGCAGTGGGAGGACTAAGGGCAATGAGCAGTTCTTC.

There are a few counts of this clone. The rearrangement links TRBV19 to TRBJ1-5, with D hard to call. Germline CDR1 LNHDA, CDR2 SQIVND (reference sequence). V was shortened by 4 bases and J by 7 bases, with 17 bases between the two germline ends. CDR3 length: 15 amino acids. The CDR3 region is CASSKMRAEGQPQHF. Here the CDR3 DNA reads TGTGCCAGTAGTAAGATGAGGGCCGAAGGGCAGCCCCAGCATTTT.

The rearrangement links TRBV12-5 to TRBJ1-2; TRBD1 aligns across 10 bases. Germline V gene lookup returns CDR1 LGHNT and CDR2 FRNRAP. The CDR3 has 14 residues. Unmatched junction bases numbered 5, after V lost 3 bases and J lost 7 bases. The CDR3 DNA sequence: TGTGCTAGTGGTTTCGAGACAGGGGGCATTGGCTACACCTTC. It is translated as CASGFETGGIGYTF.

The V and J genes are TRBV19 and TRBJ2-2; 10 nucleotides line up with TRBD2. The CDR3 runs 18 residues. The germline CDR1 and CDR2 sequences are LNHDA and SQIVND (reference sequence). V was clipped by 7 bases and J by 1 base; unmatched bases: 12. For the CDR3, the DNA is TGTGCCAGTACTACTAGCGGGAAAACTGCGAGGAACACCGGGGAGCTGTTTTTT. Encoded protein: CASTTSGKTARNTGELFF.

The chain links TRBV5-8 to TRBJ2-7; D uncertain. Germline V gene data show CDR1 as SGHTS and CDR2 as YDEGEE. Trimming removed 0 bases from V and 7 bases from J, with 11 bases in between. The CDR3 covers 13 residues. The CDR3 here is CASSLVSTREQYF. CDR3 coding DNA: TGTGCCAGCAGCTTGGTCTCGACTCGGGAGCAGTACTTC. The full variable domain, rest sourced from reference TRBV5-8 and TRBJ2-7, is EAGVTQSPTHLIKTRGQQATLRCSPISGHTSVYWYQQALGLGLQFLLWYDEGEERNRGNFPPRFSGRQFPNYSSELNVNALELEDSALYLCASSLVSTREQYFGPGTRLTVT.